This entry features one TCR beta chain sequence. Its antigen is unknown. Germline CDR1 is SGHNT and CDR2 is YENEEA. V lost 6 bases to trimming and J lost 1 base, with 8 bases between them. The CDR3 extends over 13 amino acids. The source of the sample is a study of CD4 T cell repertoires in COVID-19. Assay: immunoSEQ multiplex PCR; the TCRdb copy retains only in-frame clones and omits some. The table records some 71,000 clones, 80% to 90% of them present only once. Findings of the study overall: SARS-CoV and/or HKU1 spike cultures shared between 7 and 25% of SARS-CoV-2 clonotypes.

Donors had recovered from mild-to-severe COVID-19. The chain carries TRBV11-3 and TRBJ2-3; the D is unclear. Sequenced here: CD4+ T cells from peripheral blood, sampled after recovery from COVID-19. This clonotype was obtained from a human donor who had COVID-19. This CDR3 reads CASSLYGTDTQYF. The CDR3 DNA reads as TGTGCCAGCAGTCTCTACGGCACAGATACGCAGTATTTT.